This TCR beta chain was obtained from a study of human T cells and chemical hapten exposure. This clonotype was detected ten times or more. At one boundary the junction diverges from the germline segment, which might be a read error. CDR1 and CDR2 from the germline V gene are SEHNR and FQNEAQ (reference sequence). The CDR3 spans 13 residues. Time point: healthy volunteer bleed at 6 weeks. Extraction of total RNA was performed on unfractionated whole blood. TCRdb re-derived calls from the RACE reads in MiXCR, one entry per CDR3 protein. Of under 45,000 distinct CDR3 sequences listed, around 5% were seen once; the top ten hold about 13%.

This TCR was sampled from a human donor in good health. Some clones in this sample may be carry-over from other donors' samples. Sample: whole blood. This chain connects TRBV7-9 to TRBJ1-1, with D uncertain. In nucleotides, the CDR3 is TGTGCCAGTAGCTTGCTTGGGGAAGCTGAAGCTTTCTTT. Amino acid sequence: CASSLLGEAEAFF.